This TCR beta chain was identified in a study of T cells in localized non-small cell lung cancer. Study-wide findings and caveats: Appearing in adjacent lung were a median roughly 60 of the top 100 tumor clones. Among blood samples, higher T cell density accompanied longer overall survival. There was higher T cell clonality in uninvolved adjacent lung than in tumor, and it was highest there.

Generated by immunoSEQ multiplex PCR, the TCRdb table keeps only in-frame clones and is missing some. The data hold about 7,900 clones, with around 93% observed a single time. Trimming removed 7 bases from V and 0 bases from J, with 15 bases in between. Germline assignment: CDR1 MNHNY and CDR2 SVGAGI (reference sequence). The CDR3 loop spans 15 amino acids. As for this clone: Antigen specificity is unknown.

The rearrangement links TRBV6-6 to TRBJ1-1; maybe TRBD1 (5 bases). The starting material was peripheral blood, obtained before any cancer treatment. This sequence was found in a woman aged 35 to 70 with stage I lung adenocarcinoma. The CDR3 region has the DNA TGTGCCAGCACCCCTGGGGGAGACATGAACACTGAAGCTTTCTTT. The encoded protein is CASTPGGDMNTEAFF.